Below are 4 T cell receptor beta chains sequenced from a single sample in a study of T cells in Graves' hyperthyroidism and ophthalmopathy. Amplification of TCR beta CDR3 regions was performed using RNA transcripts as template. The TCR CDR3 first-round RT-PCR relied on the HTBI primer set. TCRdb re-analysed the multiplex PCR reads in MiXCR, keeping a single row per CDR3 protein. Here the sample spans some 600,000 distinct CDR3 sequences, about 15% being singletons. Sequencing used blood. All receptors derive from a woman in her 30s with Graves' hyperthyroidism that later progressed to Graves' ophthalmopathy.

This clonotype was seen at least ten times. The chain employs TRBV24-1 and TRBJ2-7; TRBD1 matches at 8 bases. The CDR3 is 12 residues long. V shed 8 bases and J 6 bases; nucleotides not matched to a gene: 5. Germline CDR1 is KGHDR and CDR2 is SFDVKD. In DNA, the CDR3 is TGTGCCACCAAGACAGGGGCGCGCGAGCAGTACTTC. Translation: CATKTGAREQYF.

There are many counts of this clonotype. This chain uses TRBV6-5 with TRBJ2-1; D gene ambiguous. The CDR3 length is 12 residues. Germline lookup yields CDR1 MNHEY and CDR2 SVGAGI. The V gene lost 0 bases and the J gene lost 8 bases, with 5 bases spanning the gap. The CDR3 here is CASSYSRYEQFF. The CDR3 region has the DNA TGTGCCAGCAGTTACTCGAGGTATGAGCAGTTCTTC.

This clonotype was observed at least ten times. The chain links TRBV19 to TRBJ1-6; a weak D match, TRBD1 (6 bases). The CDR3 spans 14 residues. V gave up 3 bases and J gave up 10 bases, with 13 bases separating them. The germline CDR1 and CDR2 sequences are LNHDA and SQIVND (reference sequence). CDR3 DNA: TGTGCCAGTAGTATCCAGGGGAAGGGATCACCCCTCCACTTT. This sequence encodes CASSIQGKGSPLHF.

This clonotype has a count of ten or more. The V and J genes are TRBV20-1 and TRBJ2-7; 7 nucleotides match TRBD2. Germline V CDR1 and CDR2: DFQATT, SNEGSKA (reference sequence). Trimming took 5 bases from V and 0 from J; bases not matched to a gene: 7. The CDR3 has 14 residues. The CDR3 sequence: CSAEAGQSSYEQYF. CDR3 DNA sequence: TGCAGTGCTGAAGCGGGGCAGAGCTCCTACGAGCAGTACTTC.